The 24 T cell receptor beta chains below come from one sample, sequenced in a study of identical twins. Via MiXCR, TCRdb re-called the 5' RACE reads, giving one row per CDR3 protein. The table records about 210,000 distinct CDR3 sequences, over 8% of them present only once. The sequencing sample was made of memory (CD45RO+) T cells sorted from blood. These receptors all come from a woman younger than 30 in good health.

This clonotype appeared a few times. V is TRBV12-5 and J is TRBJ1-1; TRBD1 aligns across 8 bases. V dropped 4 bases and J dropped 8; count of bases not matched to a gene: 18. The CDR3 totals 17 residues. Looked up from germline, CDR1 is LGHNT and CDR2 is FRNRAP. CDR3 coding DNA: TGTGCTAGTGGTTCCCCGGGACAGGCCGAACCCCGACTCGAAGCTTTCTTT. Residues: CASGSPGQAEPRLEAFF.

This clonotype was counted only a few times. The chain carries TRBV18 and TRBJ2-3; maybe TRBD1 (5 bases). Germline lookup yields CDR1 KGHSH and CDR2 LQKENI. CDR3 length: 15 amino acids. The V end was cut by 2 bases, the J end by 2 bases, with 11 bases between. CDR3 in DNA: TGTGCCAGCTCACCAGGGGCAGTCTACACAGATACGCAGTATTTT. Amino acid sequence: CASSPGAVYTDTQYF.

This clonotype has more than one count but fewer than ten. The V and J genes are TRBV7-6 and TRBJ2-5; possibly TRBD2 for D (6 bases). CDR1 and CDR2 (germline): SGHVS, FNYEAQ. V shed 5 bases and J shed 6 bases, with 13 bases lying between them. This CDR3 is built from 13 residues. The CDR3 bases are TGTGCCAGCAGCGCGGCGGGGAAAAAGACCCAGTACTTC. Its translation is CASSAAGKKTQYF.

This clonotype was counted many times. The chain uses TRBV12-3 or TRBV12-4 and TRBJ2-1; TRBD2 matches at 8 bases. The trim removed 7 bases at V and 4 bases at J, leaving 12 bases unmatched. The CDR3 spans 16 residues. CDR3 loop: CASTMRLSGTYNEQFF. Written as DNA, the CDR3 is TGTGCCAGCACGATGCGGCTTAGCGGGACTTACAATGAGCAGTTCTTC.

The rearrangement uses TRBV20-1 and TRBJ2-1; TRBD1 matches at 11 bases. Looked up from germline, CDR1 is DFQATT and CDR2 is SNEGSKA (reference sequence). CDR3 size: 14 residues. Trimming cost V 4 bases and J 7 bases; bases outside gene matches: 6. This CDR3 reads CSATDRGRGNEQFF. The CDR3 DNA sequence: TGCAGTGCTACGGACAGGGGGCGTGGTAATGAGCAGTTCTTC.

The CDR3 sequence is CASSPLGRTNTGELFF. The CDR3 coding sequence is TGCGCCAGCAGCCCGCTCGGCAGGACTAACACCGGGGAGCTGTTTTTT. The rearrangement joins TRBV5-1 to TRBJ2-2; D is perhaps TRBD2 (5 bases). This CDR3 has 16 amino acids. Germline assignment: CDR1 SGHRS and CDR2 YFSETQ. Between the trimmed V and J ends, which lost 4 bases and 2 bases, there was a span of 15 bases.

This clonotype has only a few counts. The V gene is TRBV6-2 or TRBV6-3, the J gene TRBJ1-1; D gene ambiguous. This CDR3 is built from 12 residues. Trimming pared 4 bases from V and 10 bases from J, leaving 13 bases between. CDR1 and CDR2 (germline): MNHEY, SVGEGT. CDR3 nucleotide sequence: TGTGCCAGCAGTTCGGTAAGCCCCACAGCTTTCTTT. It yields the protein CASSSVSPTAFF.

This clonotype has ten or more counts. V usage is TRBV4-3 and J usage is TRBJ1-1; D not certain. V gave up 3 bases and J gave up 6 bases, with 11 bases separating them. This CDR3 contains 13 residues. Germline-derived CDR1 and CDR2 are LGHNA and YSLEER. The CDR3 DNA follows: TGCGCCAGCAGCCAGAGTAGGAGATCTGAAGCTTTCTTT. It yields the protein CASSQSRRSEAFF.

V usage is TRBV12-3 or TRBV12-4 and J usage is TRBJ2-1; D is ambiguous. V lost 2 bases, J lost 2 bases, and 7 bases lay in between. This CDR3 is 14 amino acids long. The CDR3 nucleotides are TGTGCCAGCAGTTTACCGCCAGCCTACAATGAGCAGTTCTTC. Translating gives CASSLPPAYNEQFF.

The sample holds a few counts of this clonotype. The CDR3 loop reads CASSQSDGYTF. The CDR3 region has the DNA TGTGCCAGCAGCCAAAGCGATGGCTACACCTTC. The genes are TRBV7-9 and TRBJ1-2; D unclear. The CDR3 is 11 amino acids. Trimming left V 5 bases short and J 6 bases short, with 7 bases between. CDR1 and CDR2 (germline): SEHNR, FQNEAQ (reference sequence). The entire variable domain, with the rest obtained from reference TRBV7-9 and TRBJ1-2, is as follows: DTGVSQNPRHKITKRGQNVTFRCDPISEHNRLYWYRQTLGQGPEFLTYFQNEAQLEKSRLLSDRFSAERPKGSFSTLEIQRTEQGDSAMYLCASSQSDGYTFGSGTRLTVV.

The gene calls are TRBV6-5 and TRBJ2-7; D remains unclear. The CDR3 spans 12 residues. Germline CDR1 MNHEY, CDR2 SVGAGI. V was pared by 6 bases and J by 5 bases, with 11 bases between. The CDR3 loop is CASSTGFHEQYF. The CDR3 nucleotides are TGTGCCAGCAGCACCGGGTTCCACGAGCAGTACTTC.

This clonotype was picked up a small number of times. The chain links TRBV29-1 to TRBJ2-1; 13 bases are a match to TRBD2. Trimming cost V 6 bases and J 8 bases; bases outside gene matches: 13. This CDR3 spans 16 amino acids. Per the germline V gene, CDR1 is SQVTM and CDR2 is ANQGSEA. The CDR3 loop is CSVLIPTSGRNDEQFF. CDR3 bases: TGCAGCGTCCTAATACCGACTAGCGGGAGGAATGATGAGCAGTTCTTC.

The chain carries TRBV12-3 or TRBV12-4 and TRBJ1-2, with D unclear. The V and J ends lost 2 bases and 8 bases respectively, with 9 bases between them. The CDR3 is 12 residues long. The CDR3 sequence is CASSLTGTGYTF. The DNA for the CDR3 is TGTGCCAGCAGTTTAACCGGAACAGGCTACACCTTC.

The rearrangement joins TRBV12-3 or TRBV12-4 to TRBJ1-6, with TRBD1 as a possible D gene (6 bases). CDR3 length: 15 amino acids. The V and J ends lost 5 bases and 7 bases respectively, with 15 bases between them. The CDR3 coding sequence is TGTGCCAGCAGTCCAGGGGATCGGTTGAATTCACCCCTCCACTTT. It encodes CASSPGDRLNSPLHF.

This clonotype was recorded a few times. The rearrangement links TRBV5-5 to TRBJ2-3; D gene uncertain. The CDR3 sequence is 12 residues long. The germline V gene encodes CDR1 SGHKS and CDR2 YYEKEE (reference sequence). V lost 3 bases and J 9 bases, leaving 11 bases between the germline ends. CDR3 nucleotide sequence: TGTGCCAGCAGCTCGGGCTTGGGAACGCAGTATTTT. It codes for CASSSGLGTQYF.

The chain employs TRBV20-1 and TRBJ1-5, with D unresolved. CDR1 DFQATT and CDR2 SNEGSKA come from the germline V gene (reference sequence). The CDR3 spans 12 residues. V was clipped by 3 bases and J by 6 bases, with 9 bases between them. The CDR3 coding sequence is TGCAGTGCTAGCCTAGAGGGTCAGCCCCAGCATTTT. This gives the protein CSASLEGQPQHF.

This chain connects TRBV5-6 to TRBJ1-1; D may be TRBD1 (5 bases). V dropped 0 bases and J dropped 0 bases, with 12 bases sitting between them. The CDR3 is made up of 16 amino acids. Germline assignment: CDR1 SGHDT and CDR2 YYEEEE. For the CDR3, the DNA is TGTGCCAGCAGCTTGGTCAGGGCTAACATGAACACTGAAGCTTTCTTT. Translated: CASSLVRANMNTEAFF.

CDR3 coding DNA: TGCAGTGCTAGACTAGCGGGGGAGACCCAGTACTTC. It yields the protein CSARLAGETQYF. This chain links TRBV20-1 with TRBJ2-5, with 9 bases that match TRBD2. The V segment lost 2 bases and the J segment 5 bases; nucleotides outside the gene matches: 0. The CDR3 has 12 residues. Germline-derived CDR1 and CDR2 are DFQATT and SNEGSKA (reference sequence).

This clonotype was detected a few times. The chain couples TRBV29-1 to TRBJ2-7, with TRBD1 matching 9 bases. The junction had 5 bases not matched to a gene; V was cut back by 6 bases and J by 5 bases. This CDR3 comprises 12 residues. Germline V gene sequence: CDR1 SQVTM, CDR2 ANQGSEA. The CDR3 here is CSVVTGGDEQYF. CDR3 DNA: TGCAGCGTGGTGACAGGGGGAGACGAGCAGTACTTC.

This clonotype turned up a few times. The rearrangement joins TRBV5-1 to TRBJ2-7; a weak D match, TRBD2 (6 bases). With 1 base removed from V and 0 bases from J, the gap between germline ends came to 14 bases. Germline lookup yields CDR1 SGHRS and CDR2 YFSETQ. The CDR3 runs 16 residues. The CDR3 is CASSLLGTLSSYEQYF. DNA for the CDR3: TGCGCCAGCAGCTTGCTGGGGACTCTGAGCTCCTACGAGCAGTACTTC.

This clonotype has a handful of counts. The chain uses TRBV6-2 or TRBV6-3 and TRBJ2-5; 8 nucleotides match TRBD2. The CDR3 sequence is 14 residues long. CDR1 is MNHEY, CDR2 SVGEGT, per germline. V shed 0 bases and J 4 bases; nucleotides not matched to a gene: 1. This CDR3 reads CASSYSAGGETQYF. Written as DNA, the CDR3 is TGTGCCAGCAGTTACTCGGCGGGGGGAGAGACCCAGTACTTC.

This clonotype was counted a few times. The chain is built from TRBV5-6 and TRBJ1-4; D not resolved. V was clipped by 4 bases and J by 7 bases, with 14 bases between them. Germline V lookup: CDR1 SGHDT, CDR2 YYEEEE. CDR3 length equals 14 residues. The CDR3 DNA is TGTGCCAGCAGCCGGCCAGGTGGGAGTGAAAAACTGTTTTTT. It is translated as CASSRPGGSEKLFF.

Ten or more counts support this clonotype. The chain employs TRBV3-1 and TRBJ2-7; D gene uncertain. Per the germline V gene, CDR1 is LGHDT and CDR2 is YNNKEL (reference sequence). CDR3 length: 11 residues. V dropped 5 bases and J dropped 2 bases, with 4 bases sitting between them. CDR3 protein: CASSNTYEQYF. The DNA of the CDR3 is TGTGCCAGCAGCAACACCTACGAGCAGTACTTC.

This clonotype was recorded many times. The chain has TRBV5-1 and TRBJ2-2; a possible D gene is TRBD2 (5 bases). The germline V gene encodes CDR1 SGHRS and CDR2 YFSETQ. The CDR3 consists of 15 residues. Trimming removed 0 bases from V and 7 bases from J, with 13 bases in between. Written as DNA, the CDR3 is TGCGCCAGCAGCTTGGTGGCAGGACTCGTCGGGGAGCTGTTTTTT. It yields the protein CASSLVAGLVGELFF.